The 17 T cell receptor beta chains reported below all come from one sample, sequenced in a study of blood T cell repertoires in COVID-19 (dated by TCRdb to 2018 to 2020). The protocol used for the library was the immunoSEQ multiplex PCR assay. TCRdb stores this immuneACCESS table with in-frame sequences only. Part of the clones is absent; in the studies checked, under half of the shortfall reflects unresolved V genes, and no reason is known for the rest. The sample table lists 240,000 or so clones, about four fifths of them with a count of one. Jointly, the top ten make up 1.5% to 2% of the sample. Sequencing was carried out using peripheral blood. These receptors were collected from a man aged 25 to 40 who had recovered from COVID-19.

In this sample, this clone turned up a few times. V usage is TRBV3-1 (or the pseudogene TRBV3-2) and J usage is TRBJ1-1; no firm D call. The germline V gene has CDR1 LGHDT and CDR2 YNNKEL (reference sequence). This CDR3 comprises 14 residues. V was shortened by 6 bases and J by 0 bases, with 11 bases between the two germline ends. The CDR3 is CASSPLEMNTEAFF. The CDR3 DNA reads as TGTGCCAGCAGTCCGTTGGAGATGAACACTGAAGCTTTCTTT.

This clone was seen only once. The gene calls are TRBV7-2 and TRBJ1-2; D gene unclear. Per germline, CDR1 SGHTA and CDR2 FQGNSA. This CDR3 region has 15 residues. Trimming took off 0 bases at V and 4 bases at J, with 12 bases between the two ends. CDR3 sequence reads: CASSLASRGAYGYTF. CDR3 bases: TGTGCCAGCAGCTTAGCCTCCCGGGGTGCCTATGGCTACACCTTC.

This chain joins TRBV5-4 and TRBJ1-2, with TRBD1 as a possible D gene (5 bases). The V and J ends lost 7 bases and 4 bases respectively, with 11 bases between them. The CDR3 sequence is 12 residues long. Germline V lookup: CDR1 SGHNT, CDR2 YYREEE (reference sequence). The CDR3 sequence is CASRGGSYGYTF. For the CDR3, the DNA is TGTGCCAGCCGGGGGGGGAGCTATGGCTACACCTTC.

The chain is built from TRBV18 and TRBJ1-1; D is uncertain. The V gene lost 4 bases and the J gene lost 5 bases, with 14 bases spanning the gap. The CDR3 spans 14 residues. Germline CDR1 is KGHSH and CDR2 is LQKENI. DNA of the CDR3: TGTGCCAGCTCACTCGGGAACCTCCAAACTGAAGCTTTCTTT. As protein: CASSLGNLQTEAFF.

The J gene is TRBJ1-1, the V gene TRBV2, with 7 bases aligning to TRBD1. Germline V CDR1 and CDR2: SNHLY, FYNNEI. This CDR3 region has 15 residues. V lost 5 bases to trimming and J lost 0 bases; unmatched junction nucleotides: 6. CDR3: CASSRMQGVNTEAFF. DNA for the CDR3: TGTGCCAGCAGTAGGATGCAGGGGGTGAACACTGAAGCTTTCTTT.

The genes are TRBV4-1 and TRBJ1-1; possibly TRBD1 for D (6 bases). This CDR3 is 13 amino acids long. The ends were cut back, 6 bases at V and 1 base at J, with 9 bases in the middle. Germline-derived CDR1 and CDR2 are MGHRA and YSYEKL. For the CDR3, the DNA is TGCGCCAGCAGACCGACAGGGAACACTGAAGCTTTCTTT. Protein sequence: CASRPTGNTEAFF.

CDR3 loop: CASSTIATRSPLHF. The CDR3 DNA is TGTGCCAGTAGTACGATCGCTACCCGGTCACCCCTCCACTTT. This chain connects TRBV19 to TRBJ1-6; the D is unclear. CDR1 and CDR2 from the germline V gene are LNHDA and SQIVND (reference sequence). The CDR3 contains 14 residues. Between the trimmed V and J ends, which lost 4 bases and 10 bases, there was a span of 14 bases.

The chain combines TRBV7-2 with TRBJ2-3; 10 bases align to TRBD2. CDR1 is SGHTA and CDR2 is FQGNSA in the germline V gene. CDR3 length: 16 residues. After removal of 5 bases from V and 2 bases from J, the junction contained 7 bases not matched to a gene. The CDR3: CASSPNSGGPTDTQYF. In DNA form, the CDR3 reads TGTGCCAGCAGCCCCAATAGCGGGGGGCCCACAGATACGCAGTATTTT. The variable domain in full, with the rest retrieved from reference TRBV7-2 and TRBJ2-3, is GAGVSQSPSNKVTEKGKDVELRCDPISGHTALYWYRQSLGQGLEFLIYFQGNSAPDKSGLPSDRFSAERTGGSVSTLTIQRTQQEDSAVYLCASSPNSGGPTDTQYFGPGTRLTVL.

The chain's CDR3 is CASSTGTGLKNEQYF. CDR3 coding DNA: TGTGCCAGCAGTACAGGGACCGGCCTCAAGAACGAGCAGTACTTC. The chain combines TRBV6-5 with TRBJ2-7; perhaps TRBD1 as D (6 bases). The germline V gene encodes CDR1 MNHEY and CDR2 SVGAGI. V lost 5 bases, J lost 5 bases, and 19 bases lay in between. There are 15 residues in the CDR3.

The chain is built from TRBV5-1 and TRBJ2-7; possibly TRBD2 for D (6 bases). There are 14 residues in the CDR3. The V end was cut by 4 bases, the J end by 2 bases, with 13 bases between. Germline-derived CDR1 and CDR2 are SGHRS and YFSETQ. CDR3 DNA: TGCGCCAGCAGCCACGGGACGGGAGCCTACGAGCAGTACTTC. It encodes CASSHGTGAYEQYF.

This chain links TRBV7-9 with TRBJ1-2; no clear D gene. V dropped 5 bases and J dropped 5 bases, with 9 bases sitting between them. There are 12 residues in the CDR3. The germline CDR1 and CDR2 sequences are SEHNR and FQNEAQ (reference sequence). In DNA, the CDR3 is TGTGCCAGCAGCGCTCGGAGTTATGGCTACACCTTC. Protein: CASSARSYGYTF.

Here the CDR3 reads CASRLGTGNTIYF. CDR3 coding DNA: TGTGCCAGTAGACTCGGAACTGGAAACACCATATATTTT. This sequence joins TRBV3-1 (or the pseudogene TRBV3-2) and TRBJ1-3; no clear D gene. This CDR3 is 13 amino acids long. Germline CDR1 is LGHDT and CDR2 is YNNKEL (reference sequence). Trimming took 9 bases from V and 2 from J, leaving 11 bases between them.

The chain has TRBV6-5 and TRBJ1-1, with D possibly being TRBD1 (6 bases). CDR1 and CDR2 from the germline V gene are MNHEY and SVGAGI. The CDR3 is 13 amino acids. V was clipped by 5 bases and J by 4 bases, with 11 bases between them. CDR3 sequence (DNA): TGTGCCAGCAGTACAGGGTTTGCCACTGAAGCTTTCTTT. Translation: CASSTGFATEAFF.

The V and J genes are TRBV10-3 and TRBJ1-2; possibly TRBD1 for D (5 bases). Germline V lookup: CDR1 ENHRY, CDR2 SYGVKD. The CDR3 sequence is 15 residues long. Trimming removed 4 bases at V and 2 bases at J, with 14 bases between. The CDR3 DNA sequence: TGTGCCATCAGTGTATATCAGGAGGGGAACTATGGCTACACCTTC. Protein product: CAISVYQEGNYGYTF.

The chain joins TRBV20-1 to TRBJ2-2; D remains ambiguous. This CDR3 is 13 amino acids long. Germline CDR1 reads DFQATT; CDR2 reads SNEGSKA (reference sequence). V was pared by 4 bases and J by 3 bases, with 9 bases between. DNA of the CDR3: TGCAGTGCTATTGACGGAGACACCGGGGAGCTGTTTTTT. It is translated as CSAIDGDTGELFF.

The table lists this clone with a few counts. V gene TRBV11-2 combines with J gene TRBJ1-6; D call uncertain. Germline-derived CDR1 and CDR2 are SGHAT and FQNNGV. CDR3 length equals 16 residues. V was trimmed by 4 bases and J by 5 bases, leaving 15 bases between them. The CDR3 nucleotides read TGTGCCAGCAGCTCTTGGAAGGAGGGTCATAATTCACCCCTCCACTTT. This codes for CASSSWKEGHNSPLHF.

The chain has TRBV2 and TRBJ1-6; a weak D match, TRBD1 (6 bases). Trimming cost V 4 bases and J 8 bases, with 15 bases left between them. CDR1 and CDR2 (germline): SNHLY, FYNNEI. This CDR3 spans 15 amino acids. CDR3: CASSAGAAGDSPLHF. The CDR3 nucleotides are TGTGCCAGCAGTGCAGGGGCTGCAGGAGATTCACCCCTCCACTTT. Together with reference TRBV2 and TRBJ1-6, the CDR3 gives the full variable domain: EPEVTQTPSHQVTQMGQEVILRCVPISNHLYFYWYRQILGQKVEFLVSFYNNEISEKSEIFDDQFSVERPDGSNFTLKIRSTKLEDSAMYFCASSAGAAGDSPLHFGNGTRLTVT.